What follows are 24 T cell receptor beta chains derived from one specimen sequenced in a study of T cell repertoires in cytomegalovirus infection. No antigen is known for these receptors. Each CDR3 protein is one row after TCRdb ran MiXCR on the reads. The table has some 320,000 distinct CDR3 sequences, 25% to 30% seen once. Source: cultured PBMCs, taken from culture after CMV antigen stimulation. Receptors originate from a human donor in good health (CMV status not recorded). Some clones in this sample may be carry-over from other donors' samples.

This rearrangement joins TRBV7-6 to TRBJ1-6; the match to TRBD1 covers 7 bases. Germline CDR1 reads SGHVS; CDR2 reads FNYEAQ. The CDR3 runs 16 residues. V lost 5 bases and J lost 0; bases outside the gene matches: 4. The CDR3 reads CASSKTGSSYNSPLHF. The CDR3 bases are TGTGCCAGCAGCAAGACAGGGAGCTCCTATAATTCACCCCTCCACTTT.

The J gene is TRBJ2-5, the V gene TRBV12-3 or TRBV12-4; possibly TRBD2 for D (6 bases). The germline V and J ends were trimmed by 6 bases and 2 bases, with 7 bases remaining between them. This CDR3 contains 12 residues. CDR3 sequence: CASREGQETQYF. The DNA for the CDR3 is TGTGCCAGCAGGGAGGGGCAAGAGACCCAGTACTTC.

The gene calls are TRBV7-2 and TRBJ2-1; 8 bases map to TRBD2. V was pared by 5 bases and J by 4 bases, with 7 bases of the junction left unmatched. The germline CDR1 and CDR2 sequences are SGHTA and FQGNSA. The length of the CDR3 is 15 residues. The CDR3 loop reads CASSLGTRGYNEQFF. The DNA for the CDR3 is TGTGCCAGCAGCCTGGGGACTAGAGGTTACAATGAGCAGTTCTTC. Using reference TRBV7-2 and TRBJ2-1 for the parts outside the CDR3, the full variable domain is GAGVSQSPSNKVTEKGKDVELRCDPISGHTALYWYRQSLGQGLEFLIYFQGNSAPDKSGLPSDRFSAERTGGSVSTLTIQRTQQEDSAVYLCASSLGTRGYNEQFFGPGTRLTVL.

This chain connects TRBV28 to TRBJ2-7; the D call may be TRBD1 or TRBD2 (6 bases each). CDR1 and CDR2 from the germline V gene are MDHEN and SYDVKM. The CDR3 contains 16 residues. The CDR3 sequence: CATTAFGGVFTYEQYF. The CDR3 DNA sequence: TGTGCGACCACCGCCTTCGGGGGCGTCTTTACCTACGAGCAGTACTTC.

This clonotype was observed many times. CDR3 coding DNA: TGTGCCAGCAGCTTTACCGTAACCTCTGGGGCCAACGTCCTGACTTTC. Encoded protein: CASSFTVTSGANVLTF. This chain uses TRBV7-2 with TRBJ2-6; D ambiguous. The CDR3 runs 16 residues. V lost 3 bases to trimming and J lost 0 bases, with 9 bases between them. Germline lookup yields CDR1 SGHTA and CDR2 FQGNSA. Based on the CDR3 plus reference TRBV7-2 and TRBJ2-6, the full variable domain is GAGVSQSPSNKVTEKGKDVELRCDPISGHTALYWYRQSLGQGLEFLIYFQGNSAPDKSGLPSDRFSAERTGGSVSTLTIQRTQQEDSAVYLCASSFTVTSGANVLTFGAGSRLTVL.

The CDR3 DNA follows: TGTGCCAGCAGTTACCCCGGGAGGGGCGATGAGCAGTTCTTC. It codes for CASSYPGRGDEQFF. The chain carries TRBV6-5 and TRBJ2-1; 8 bases agree with TRBD2. The V segment lost 2 bases and the J segment 8 bases; nucleotides outside the gene matches: 5. This CDR3 is built from 14 residues. From germline, CDR1 is MNHEY and CDR2 SVGAGI.

In its sample, this clonotype was seen a few times. The V and J genes are TRBV27 and TRBJ2-3; no clear D. Trimming pared 3 bases from V and 5 bases from J, leaving 6 bases between. The germline V gene encodes CDR1 MNHEY and CDR2 SMNVEV (reference sequence). This CDR3 spans 12 amino acids. The CDR3 DNA reads as TGTGCCAGCAGTTTGAGACGAGATACGCAGTATTTT. This codes for CASSLRRDTQYF.

The chain links TRBV6-2 or TRBV6-3 to TRBJ2-7, with 11 bases identical to TRBD2. From germline, CDR1 is MNHEY and CDR2 SVGEGT. J was trimmed by 4 bases and V by 6 bases; bases with no gene match: 2. The CDR3 has 13 residues. CDR3 loop: CASRGLAGYEQYF. In DNA, the CDR3 is TGTGCCAGCAGAGGACTAGCGGGTTACGAGCAGTACTTC.

A word on this clonotype: At one boundary the junction diverges from the germline segment, which might be a read error. J is TRBJ2-7 and V is TRBV7-2; 10 positions match TRBD1. The V gene's germline CDR1 is SGHTA and CDR2 FQGNSA. CDR3 size: 17 residues. CDR3 bases: TGTGCCGGCAGCGGGGCACGGGACAGGGGAGGAACCTACGAGCAGTACTTC. Its translation is CAGSGARDRGGTYEQYF.

This chain joins TRBV5-5 and TRBJ1-2, with 11 nucleotides matching TRBD1. The CDR3 is 14 amino acids. Unmatched junction bases numbered 7, after V lost 5 bases and J lost 7 bases. Germline V gives CDR1 SGHKS, CDR2 YYEKEE (reference sequence). CDR3 sequence reads: CASRRTGGDFGYTF. For the CDR3, the DNA is TGTGCCAGCAGAAGGACAGGGGGCGATTTTGGCTACACCTTC.

The rearrangement joins TRBV19 to TRBJ1-1; D remains unclear. Trimming removed 6 bases at V and 7 bases at J, with 18 bases between. CDR3 length: 14 amino acids. In germline, CDR1 is LNHDA, CDR2 SQIVND (reference sequence). CDR3 sequence: CASSPVQMIYEAFF. The CDR3 coding sequence is TGTGCCAGTAGCCCCGTTCAGATGATTTATGAAGCTTTCTTT.

The chain uses TRBV18 and TRBJ2-7; D not certain. CDR1 is KGHSH, CDR2 LQKENI, per germline. The CDR3 covers 14 residues. Trimming pared 1 base from V and 6 bases from J, leaving 13 bases between. The CDR3 DNA reads as TGTGCCAGCTCACCACGACGGATGGACGGCGAGCAGTACTTC. Its protein is CASSPRRMDGEQYF. Using reference TRBV18 and TRBJ2-7 for the parts outside the CDR3, the full variable domain is NAGVMQNPRHLVRRRGQEARLRCSPMKGHSHVYWYRQLPEEGLKFMVYLQKENIIDESGMPKERFSAEFPKEGPSILRIQQVVRGDSAAYFCASSPRRMDGEQYFGPGTRLTVT.

The V gene is TRBV4-1, the J gene TRBJ2-1; D call uncertain. The CDR3 spans 14 residues. Trimming removed 3 bases at V and 8 bases at J, with 14 bases between. From germline, CDR1 is MGHRA and CDR2 YSYEKL. The CDR3 DNA follows: TGCGCCAGCAGCCAGGCGAGTGAGGCCTATGAGCAGTTCTTC. It specifies CASSQASEAYEQFF.

V is TRBV7-3 and J is TRBJ2-6; D remains ambiguous. Trimming took 10 bases from V and 4 from J, leaving 14 bases between them. The CDR3 totals 14 residues. Germline assignment: CDR1 SGHTA and CDR2 FQGTGA. In DNA form, the CDR3 reads TGTGCCACAAAGTTAGGGTCCGGGGCCAACGTCCTGACTTTC. Protein sequence: CATKLGSGANVLTF.

The chain is built from TRBV12-3 or TRBV12-4 and TRBJ1-2; D uncertain. V lost 1 base and J 4 bases, leaving 7 bases between the germline ends. This CDR3 spans 13 amino acids. The CDR3 region is CASSLGSVYGYTF. CDR3 bases: TGTGCCAGCAGTTTAGGCTCGGTCTATGGCTACACCTTC.

The rearrangement uses TRBV28 and TRBJ2-1, with 7 bases identical to TRBD1. In germline, CDR1 is MDHEN, CDR2 SYDVKM. The CDR3 is 16 amino acids. Unmatched junction bases numbered 8, after V lost 6 bases and J lost 0 bases. The CDR3, as DNA: TGTGCCAGCAGGACCGTGGGACAGATCTCCTACAATGAGCAGTTCTTC. Protein product: CASRTVGQISYNEQFF.

This clonotype was counted ten times or more. The chain carries TRBV6-2 or TRBV6-3 and TRBJ1-4; no reliable D call. CDR1 and CDR2 (germline): MNHEY, SVGEGT. The CDR3 loop spans 12 amino acids. Trimming stripped 5 bases from V and 11 bases from J, with 12 bases between. The CDR3: CASSRRAGKLFF. The CDR3 coding sequence is TGTGCCAGCAGTCGAAGGGCGGGGAAACTGTTTTTT.

The V gene is TRBV7-2, the J gene TRBJ2-7; no clear D gene. Germline V gives CDR1 SGHTA, CDR2 FQGNSA. This CDR3 is built from 13 residues. Trimming cost V 5 bases and J 7 bases, with 15 bases left between them. The CDR3 region has the DNA TGTGCCAGCAGCGCACGACGGGCCTGGGAGCAGTACTTC. Residues: CASSARRAWEQYF.

The J gene is TRBJ2-7, the V gene TRBV28; TRBD2 might be the D (5 bases). This CDR3 comprises 12 residues. V was shortened by 7 bases and J by 6 bases, with 13 bases between the two germline ends. Germline CDR1 reads MDHEN; CDR2 reads SYDVKM. CDR3 bases: TGTGCCAGCACCGCTCCGGGGTCCGAGCAGTACTTC. It encodes CASTAPGSEQYF.

This clonotype was counted between two and nine times. V usage is TRBV19 and J usage is TRBJ1-4; D might be TRBD1 (5 bases). With 4 bases removed from V and 6 bases from J, the gap between germline ends came to 15 bases. The germline V gene has CDR1 LNHDA and CDR2 SQIVND (reference sequence). The CDR3 contains 15 residues. This CDR3 is CASSTPARGDEKLFF. The CDR3 DNA reads as TGTGCCAGTAGTACCCCAGCGCGGGGGGATGAAAAACTGTTTTTT.

This clonotype was seen repeatedly, ten times or more. The chain combines TRBV7-9 with TRBJ1-1; the match to TRBD1 covers 11 bases. This CDR3 is 13 amino acids long. Per germline, CDR1 SEHNR and CDR2 FQNEAQ (reference sequence). The trim removed 7 bases at V and 6 bases at J, leaving 4 bases unmatched. CDR3: CASTDRGQSEAFF. In DNA, the CDR3 is TGTGCCAGCACGGACAGGGGGCAATCTGAAGCTTTCTTT.

J is TRBJ1-1 and V is TRBV12-3 or TRBV12-4; 7 bases fit TRBD1. V trimming: 9 bases; J trimming: 4 bases; junction bases outside the gene matches: 11. The CDR3 sequence is 14 residues long. This CDR3 reads CASYTGVVGTEAFF. The CDR3 nucleotides are TGTGCCAGTTATACAGGGGTGGTGGGCACTGAAGCTTTCTTT.

This clonotype was detected a few times. V and J are TRBV4-1 and TRBJ1-1; D is perhaps TRBD1 (5 bases). The CDR3 covers 14 residues. Trimming took 0 bases from V and 6 from J, leaving 11 bases between them. CDR1 MGHRA and CDR2 YSYEKL come from the germline V gene. As DNA, the CDR3 is TGCGCCAGCAGCCAAGATTGGGGCAGGGCTGAAGCTTTCTTT. This sequence encodes CASSQDWGRAEAFF.

In its sample, this clonotype was seen once. The chain uses TRBV27 and TRBJ1-1, with a weak D call TRBD1 (5 bases). Trimming cost V 5 bases and J 6 bases, with 13 bases left between them. The CDR3 totals 13 residues. Germline CDR1 is MNHEY and CDR2 is SMNVEV (reference sequence). The CDR3 spells CASSRGLPAEAFF. CDR3 bases: TGTGCCAGCAGTAGGGGTCTCCCCGCTGAAGCTTTCTTT.